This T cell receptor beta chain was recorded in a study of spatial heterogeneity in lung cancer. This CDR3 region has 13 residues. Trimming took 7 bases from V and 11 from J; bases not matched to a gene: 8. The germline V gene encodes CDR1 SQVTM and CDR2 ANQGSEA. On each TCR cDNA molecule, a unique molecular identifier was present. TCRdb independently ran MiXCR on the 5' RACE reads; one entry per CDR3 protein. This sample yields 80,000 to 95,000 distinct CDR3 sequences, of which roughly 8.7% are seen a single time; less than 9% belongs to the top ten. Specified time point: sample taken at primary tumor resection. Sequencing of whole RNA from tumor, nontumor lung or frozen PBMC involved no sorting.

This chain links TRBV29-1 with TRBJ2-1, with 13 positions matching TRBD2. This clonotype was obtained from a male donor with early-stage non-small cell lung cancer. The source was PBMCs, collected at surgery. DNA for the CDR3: TGCAGCGCATCGACTAGCGGGGGGCCCAAGCAGTTCTTC. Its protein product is CSASTSGGPKQFF.